This T cell receptor beta chain was documented in a study of T cell repertoires in cytomegalovirus infection. About the research overall: TCR beta signatures that were public indicated CMV infection and matching HLA type.

TCRdb redid the calling of the reads with MiXCR, one entry per CDR3 protein. The sample contains 150,000 to 200,000 distinct CDR3 sequences, roughly 9% of which appear only once. This clonotype was counted many times. Its antigen is not identified. Broader study findings: People with CMV and the relevant HLA were identified by cumulative public TCR beta family frequency. In two of eight donors, the top clonotype was HLA-C-restricted CMV-specific.

V was trimmed by 0 bases and J by 0 bases, leaving 5 bases between them. The CDR3 is 14 residues long. Germline V lookup: CDR1 SGHVS, CDR2 FNYEAQ. The sequenced material came from PBMCs. The V and J genes are TRBV7-6 and TRBJ1-1; a weak D match, TRBD1 (5 bases). The TCR was taken from a human donor in good health (CMV status not recorded). Some clones in this sample may be carry-over from other donors' samples. The CDR3: CASSLAGVNTEAFF. CDR3 DNA: TGTGCCAGCAGCTTAGCGGGGGTGAACACTGAAGCTTTCTTT.